A selection of T cell receptor beta chains follows, all from one sample in a study of T cell responses to AZD1222 COVID-19 vaccine. Clones were sequenced by immunoSEQ multiplex PCR, and TCRdb holds only the in-frame ones, with some missing. The table records 150,000 or so clones, 80% to 90% of them present only once. Source: peripheral blood, taken 28 days after the second AZD1222 dose. These receptors all stem from an adult who received the AZD1222 COVID-19 vaccine. CDR3s include the opening cysteine and the closing phenylalanine or tryptophan. Each record gives: clone size, D gene, V gene, J gene, CDR3 protein, CDR3 DNA. D genes are given only for firm matches. Clone size, where shown, is once, few, many, or a class for clones that have expanded.

abundance: NA
d_gene: NA
v_gene: TRBV13
j_gene: TRBJ2-7
CDR3aa: CASSLPGSQPYEQYF
CDR3nt: TGTGCCAGCAGCTTACCAGGGAGTCAACCCTACGAGCAGTACTTC

abundance: NA
d_gene: NA
v_gene: TRBV15
j_gene: TRBJ2-3
CDR3aa: CATSRDRGTDTQYF
CDR3nt: TGTGCCACCAGCAGAGATCGGGGGACAGATACGCAGTATTTT

abundance: NA
d_gene: NA
v_gene: TRBV6-2/TRBV6-3
j_gene: TRBJ2-1
CDR3aa: CASSYAANNEQFF
CDR3nt: TGTGCCAGCAGTTACGCGGCAAACAATGAGCAGTTCTTC

abundance: NA
d_gene: TRBD2
v_gene: TRBV9
j_gene: TRBJ2-3
CDR3aa: CASSVDPRPVAGGPRSTDTQYF
CDR3nt: TGTGCCAGCAGCGTAGATCCCAGGCCAGTTGCGGGAGGGCCCAGGAGCACAGATACGCAGTATTTT

abundance: NA
d_gene: TRBD1
v_gene: TRBV5-1
j_gene: TRBJ1-6
CDR3aa: CASSLGQGDSPLHF
CDR3nt: TGCGCCAGCAGCTTGGGACAGGGGGATTCACCCCTCCACTTT

abundance: NA
d_gene: NA
v_gene: TRBV5-4
j_gene: TRBJ2-3
CDR3aa: CASSPRLSTPDTQYF
CDR3nt: TGTGCCAGCAGCCCGCGGCTTTCCACCCCAGATACGCAGTATTTT

abundance: NA
d_gene: NA
v_gene: TRBV28
j_gene: TRBJ2-7
CDR3aa: CASSYLTPLEQYF
CDR3nt: TGTGCCAGCAGTTACTTGACTCCCCTCGAGCAGTACTTC

abundance: NA
d_gene: NA
v_gene: TRBV6-5
j_gene: TRBJ1-1
CDR3aa: CASNPGSGYTEAFF
CDR3nt: TGTGCCAGCAACCCGGGGTCAGGGTACACTGAAGCTTTCTTT

abundance: NA
d_gene: NA
v_gene: TRBV7-9
j_gene: TRBJ1-5
CDR3aa: CASSLDIVQPQHF
CDR3nt: TGTGCCAGCAGCTTAGACATAGTCCAGCCCCAGCATTTT

abundance: NA
d_gene: NA
v_gene: TRBV28
j_gene: TRBJ1-6
CDR3aa: CASSLSVSARNSPLHF
CDR3nt: TGTGCCAGCAGTCTCAGCGTGTCTGCCCGTAATTCACCCCTCCACTTT

abundance: NA
d_gene: NA
v_gene: TRBV18
j_gene: TRBJ1-3
CDR3aa: CASSLDTGNTIYF
CDR3nt: TGTGCCAGCTCACTAGACACTGGGAACACCATATATTTT

abundance: NA
d_gene: NA
v_gene: TRBV5-1
j_gene: TRBJ2-2
CDR3aa: CASRLEGVNGELFF
CDR3nt: TGCGCCAGCAGGTTGGAGGGGGTCAACGGGGAGCTGTTTTTT

abundance: few
d_gene: TRBD2
v_gene: TRBV28
j_gene: TRBJ2-7
CDR3aa: CASSRGLAGYSSYEQYF
CDR3nt: TGTGCCAGCAGTAGGGGACTAGCGGGATACTCTTCCTACGAGCAGTACTTC

abundance: NA
d_gene: NA
v_gene: TRBV7-9
j_gene: TRBJ1-5
CDR3aa: CASSLGDGVNQPQHF
CDR3nt: TGTGCCAGCAGCTTAGGGGACGGAGTAAATCAGCCCCAGCATTTT

abundance: NA
d_gene: NA
v_gene: TRBV3-1/TRBV3-2
j_gene: TRBJ1-1
CDR3aa: CASSQEFWGPRAEAFF
CDR3nt: TGTGCCAGCAGCCAAGAGTTTTGGGGCCCCCGGGCCGAAGCTTTCTTT

abundance: NA
d_gene: TRBD1
v_gene: TRBV19
j_gene: TRBJ1-1
CDR3aa: CATQDRQGVTEAFF
CDR3nt: TGTGCCACCCAAGATCGACAGGGGGTCACTGAAGCTTTCTTT

abundance: NA
d_gene: NA
v_gene: TRBV29-1
j_gene: TRBJ1-4
CDR3aa: CSVEQRNEKLFF
CDR3nt: TGCAGCGTTGAACAGAGAAATGAAAAACTGTTTTTT

abundance: NA
d_gene: NA
v_gene: TRBV19
j_gene: TRBJ1-1
CDR3aa: CASRIAGYTEAFF
CDR3nt: TGTGCCAGTAGAATTGCCGGGTACACTGAAGCTTTCTTT

abundance: NA
d_gene: NA
v_gene: TRBV4-3
j_gene: TRBJ1-2
CDR3aa: CASSPWGGGGIPYGYTF
CDR3nt: TGCGCCAGCAGCCCGTGGGGGGGCGGTGGCATCCCGTATGGCTACACCTTC

abundance: NA
d_gene: NA
v_gene: TRBV5-1
j_gene: TRBJ2-1
CDR3aa: CASTLVASSDNEQFF
CDR3nt: TGCGCCAGCACCCTGGTGGCTAGCTCAGACAATGAGCAGTTCTTC

abundance: few
d_gene: NA
v_gene: TRBV7-9
j_gene: TRBJ2-3
CDR3aa: CASSPRDTQYF
CDR3nt: TGTGCCAGCAGCCCTAGAGATACGCAGTATTTT

abundance: NA
d_gene: TRBD2
v_gene: TRBV15
j_gene: TRBJ2-1
CDR3aa: CATSSPGLAFSSYNEQFF
CDR3nt: TGTGCCACCAGCAGTCCGGGACTAGCGTTCAGCTCCTACAATGAGCAGTTCTTC

abundance: few
d_gene: TRBD1
v_gene: TRBV29-1
j_gene: TRBJ1-2
CDR3aa: CSVGRGRGYGYTF
CDR3nt: TGCAGCGTTGGCAGGGGGCGAGGCTATGGCTACACCTTC